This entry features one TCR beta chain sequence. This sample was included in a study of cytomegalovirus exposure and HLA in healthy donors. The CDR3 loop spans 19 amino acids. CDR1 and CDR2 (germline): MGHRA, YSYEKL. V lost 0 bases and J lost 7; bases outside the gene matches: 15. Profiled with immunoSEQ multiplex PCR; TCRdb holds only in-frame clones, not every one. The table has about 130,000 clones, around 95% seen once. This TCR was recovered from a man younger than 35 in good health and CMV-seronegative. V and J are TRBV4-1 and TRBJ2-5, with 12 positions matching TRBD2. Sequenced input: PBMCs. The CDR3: CASSQDLAGGPGLSRTQYF. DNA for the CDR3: TGCGCCAGCAGCCAAGATCTAGCGGGAGGGCCGGGTCTAAGTAGGACCCAGTACTTC.